This T cell receptor beta chain is drawn from a study of blood T cell repertoires in COVID-19. Study information: Whether acute or convalescent, the COVID-19 samples came from the United States, Italy and Spain. Sources were T cells, B-cell-depleted T cells, or PBMCs; the material itself was cDNA or gDNA.

Trimming left V 5 bases short and J 1 base short, with 20 bases between. There are 17 residues in the CDR3. Germline V gene data show CDR1 as MNHEY and CDR2 as SVGEGT. The authors' processing: Reference gene primers were amplified, and this amplification served to estimate nucleated cell counts. The method was immunoSEQ multiplex PCR; TCRdb's version includes in-frame clones alone and lacks a portion of them. V and J calls and clone size come straight from that table; D and trimming were deduced from the DNA. The sample holds about 270,000 clones, 83% seen once. This sequence joins TRBV6-2 or TRBV6-3 and TRBJ2-5; tentatively, D is TRBD1 (6 bases). Sequencing was done on a sample of peripheral blood. The sequence came from a woman aged 45-65 years who had recovered from COVID-19. CDR3 loop: CASSAPTGKRAQETQYF. The CDR3 DNA reads as TGTGCCAGCAGTGCCCCTACAGGGAAGCGCGCCCAAGAGACCCAGTACTTC.